This T cell receptor beta chain was sequenced during a study of blood T cell repertoires in COVID-19. Overall study: Acute-phase and convalescent COVID-19 samples originated in the United States, Italy and Spain.

In the study's own analysis: Estimation of nucleated cell counts relied on the amplification of reference gene primers. Generated by immunoSEQ multiplex PCR, the TCRdb table keeps only in-frame clones and is missing some. The V and J calls and clone size were taken over from that table, and D and trimming were inferred from the DNA. The sample holds 60,000 to 90,000 clones, under 80% seen once. Germline V gives CDR1 SQVTM, CDR2 ANQGSEA. Trimming shortened V by 0 bases and J by 7 bases, and 15 bases separated the two germline ends. This CDR3 region has 15 residues. This clonotype originated in a human donor with acute or convalescent COVID-19. The donor label of this sample is uncertain. The genes are TRBV29-1 and TRBJ1-4; TRBD1 is a possible D gene (5 bases). The specimen was peripheral blood. The CDR3 nucleotides read TGCAGCGTTGAAGACCGTTCAGGGCCCAGTGAAAAACTGTTTTTT. Translation gives CSVEDRSGPSEKLFF.